The rows below give T cell receptor beta chains drawn from one sample of a study of cytomegalovirus exposure and HLA in healthy donors. Profiled with immunoSEQ multiplex PCR; TCRdb holds only in-frame clones, not every one. Among about 130,000 clones listed, 55% to 75% were seen once. The sequencing input was PBMCs. Receptors were obtained from a man aged 30 to 45 in good health and CMV-seronegative. Each CDR3 is given with its conserved first and last residue. Each record gives: clone size, D gene, CDR3 length, J gene, V gene, CDR3 DNA, CDR3 protein. A D gene is named only where the DNA matches it firmly. Some rows have no size entry. The others give once, few or many, or a class for an expanded clone.

NA | TRBD1 | 15 | TRBJ2-1 | TRBV7-3 | TGTGCCAGCAGCTCGACGGGACAGGGGAACAATGAGCAGTTCTTC | CASSSTGQGNNEQFF
NA | NA | 16 | TRBJ1-3 | TRBV7-3 | TGTGCCAGCAGCCCGTCGCGTACGGTGTCATACAACACCATATATTTT | CASSPSRTVSYNTIYF
NA | TRBD2 | 15 | TRBJ2-3 | TRBV18 | TGTGCCAGCTCACAGGTGCGGGGGGCCTCGGCTACGCAGTATTTT | CASSQVRGASATQYF
NA | TRBD2 | 17 | TRBJ2-5 | TRBV28 | TGTGCCAGCAGTTCCCCCTTACTAGCGGTGCTCCAAGAGACCCAGTACTTC | CASSSPLLAVLQETQYF
few | TRBD1 | 15 | TRBJ2-1 | TRBV30 | TGTGCCTGGAGATCAGGGGGCAATAGGGTCAATGAGCAGTTCTTC | CAWRSGGNRVNEQFF
NA | NA | 13 | TRBJ1-4 | TRBV5-5 | TGTGCCAGCAGCTTGGAGGGCGAGGGAAAACTGTTTTTT | CASSLEGEGKLFF
NA | NA | 13 | TRBJ2-5 | TRBV10-2 | TGCGCCAGCAGGGCCGTGGGGCTACGAGAGCAGTACTTC | CASRAVGLREQYF
NA | NA | 15 | TRBJ1-1 | TRBV7-9 | TGTGCCATCCAGCGGCGGGTCGCCGCGAACACTGAAGCTTTCTTT | CAIQRRVAANTEAFF
NA | NA | 16 | TRBJ1-1 | TRBV5-6 | TGTGCCAGCAGCTTGGTCCGGGGGGACGAAAACACTGAAGCTTTCTTT | CASSLVRGDENTEAFF
NA | TRBD1 | 16 | TRBJ2-3 | TRBV7-9 | TGTGCCAGCAGCTTAGCCCTCGGGACAGGCACAGATACGCAGTATTTT | CASSLALGTGTDTQYF
NA | NA | 13 | TRBJ1-4 | TRBV7-9 | TGTGCCAGCAGCCCCTCTCTCGCCGGGAAACTGTTTTTT | CASSPSLAGKLFF
NA | TRBD1 | 15 | TRBJ2-1 | TRBV2 | TGTGCCAGCAGCATGGGACAGGGTGCCTACAATGAGCAGTTCTTC | CASSMGQGAYNEQFF
NA | NA | 14 | TRBJ2-7 | TRBV9 | TGTGCCAGCAGCGTAGGTGGGAGGTCCTACGAGCAGTACTTC | CASSVGGRSYEQYF
NA | NA | 15 | TRBJ2-2 | TRBV25-1 | TGTGCCAGCAGTGAATACGATGGGGCCGCCGGGGAGCTGTTTTTT | CASSEYDGAAGELFF
NA | TRBD2 | 13 | TRBJ2-5 | TRBV5-1 | TGCGCCAGCAGCTTCGGGGGGTTGGAGACCCAGTACTTC | CASSFGGLETQYF
NA | NA | 14 | TRBJ2-7 | TRBV30 | TGTGCCTGGAGTGTAGGAGGGACGAGGTACGAGCAGTACTTC | CAWSVGGTRYEQYF
NA | NA | 16 | TRBJ2-7 | TRBV4-1 | TGCGCCAGCAGACTCAGCCCCGGCGCGCAGGCCTACGAGCAGTACTTC | CASRLSPGAQAYEQYF
once | TRBD1 | 14 | TRBJ2-7 | TRBV7-6 | TGTGCCAGCAGCCCTCGACAGGGATCCTACGAGCAGTACTTC | CASSPRQGSYEQYF
NA | NA | 12 | TRBJ1-4 | TRBV18 | TGTGCCAGCTCACAAGGGGGTGAAAAACTGTTTTTT | CASSQGGEKLFF
once | TRBD1 | 17 | TRBJ1-5 | TRBV5-1 | TGCGCCAGCAGCTTTGGGGACAGGTATACCCCTAATCAGCCCCAGCATTTT | CASSFGDRYTPNQPQHF
NA | NA | 11 | TRBJ2-7 | TRBV29-1 | TGCAGCGTGCTCCAGGGTGGCGAGCAGTACTTC | CSVLQGGEQYF
few | TRBD1 | 15 | TRBJ1-3 | TRBV7-9 | TGTGCCAGCAGCCCACAGGGGGCTTCTGGAAACACCATATATTTT | CASSPQGASGNTIYF
NA | TRBD1 | 12 | TRBJ2-7 | TRBV6-5 | TGTGCCAGCAGACAGGGGGTCTACGAGCAGTACTTC | CASRQGVYEQYF
NA | TRBD1 | 18 | TRBJ1-3 | TRBV28 | TGTGCCAGCAGCAACGACAGGGGGCTTGCTTTGTGGGGAAACACCATATATTTT | CASSNDRGLALWGNTIYF
few | NA | 14 | TRBJ1-1 | TRBV2 | TGTGCCAGCACCGGAGGAGGGGCGAAACCTGAAGCTTTCTTT | CASTGGGAKPEAFF
NA | NA | 14 | TRBJ2-3 | TRBV5-4 | TGTGCCAGCAGCTTGAAGGGGCGCACAGATACGCAGTATTTT | CASSLKGRTDTQYF
NA | NA | 16 | TRBJ2-3 | TRBV7-3 | TGTGCCAGCAGTGCAACCGGGACAAACTGGGGAGATACGCAGTATTTT | CASSATGTNWGDTQYF
NA | TRBD1 | 14 | TRBJ1-2 | TRBV7-6 | TGTGCCAGCAGCCCACAACAGGGGGCGAGGGGCTACACCTTC | CASSPQQGARGYTF
NA | NA | 14 | TRBJ2-3 | TRBV10-2 | TGCGCCAGCAGTGAGTCGACAAGCCCTGATACGCAGTATTTT | CASSESTSPDTQYF
NA | NA | 11 | TRBJ2-1 | TRBV7-2 | TGTGCCAGCAGCCGCACTAATGAGCAGTTCTTC | CASSRTNEQFF
NA | NA | 14 | TRBJ1-2 | TRBV6-5 | TGTGCCAGCAGTCCCTATAGAGGCAACTATGGCTACACCTTC | CASSPYRGNYGYTF
few | NA | 11 | TRBJ2-7 | TRBV19 | TGTGCCAGTAGTGCGTCCTACGAGCAGTACTTC | CASSASYEQYF
NA | NA | 13 | TRBJ1-1 | TRBV6-5 | TGTGCCAGCAGTTCTGCGGGGCGGACTGAAGCTTTCTTT | CASSSAGRTEAFF
NA | NA | 12 | TRBJ2-5 | TRBV30 | TGTGCCTGGACCAGGGTCGGGGAGACCCAGTACTTC | CAWTRVGETQYF
few | NA | 13 | TRBJ1-2 | TRBV5-1 | TGCGCCAGCAGCTTGGGGCAATTCAATGGCTACACCTTC | CASSLGQFNGYTF
once | NA | 15 | TRBJ1-6 | TRBV6-5 | TGTGCCAGCAGTTACGGGCAGAATTATAATTCACCCCTCCACTTT | CASSYGQNYNSPLHF
NA | TRBD1 | 17 | TRBJ1-3 | TRBV19 | TGTGCCAGTAGTATCCAGATTACAGGGGAGCTTCGGAACACCATATATTTT | CASSIQITGELRNTIYF
NA | TRBD1 | 15 | TRBJ1-2 | TRBV27 | TGTGCCAGCAGCACCAACAGGGGGCGCTCCTATGGCTACACCTTC | CASSTNRGRSYGYTF
NA | NA | 16 | TRBJ1-5 | TRBV4-3 | TGCGCCAGCAGCCAAGATCCGGCAGGACAAAATCAGCCCCAGCATTTT | CASSQDPAGQNQPQHF